A selection of T cell receptor beta chains follows, all from one sample in a study of PD-L1 blockade in urothelial cancer. The assay was immunoSEQ multiplex PCR, and TCRdb's table has in-frame clones only and misses some. The table has 85,000 to 130,000 clones, approximately 91% seen once. The sample in question was PBMCs, obtained around atezolizumab (anti-PD-L1) treatment. The receptors come from a woman aged 80 or older with urothelial cancer. CDR3s include the opening cysteine and the closing phenylalanine or tryptophan. The order of the fields is clone size, J gene, D gene, CDR3 length, V gene, CDR3 protein, CDR3 DNA. D genes are given only for firm matches. Expanded clones get a size class; other rows say once, few or many, or leave the size out.

>.|TRBJ2-7|.|15|TRBV5-6
CASSWRGNRGYEQYF
TGTGCCAGCAGCTGGAGGGGCAACAGGGGCTACGAGCAGTACTTC
>.|TRBJ1-5|TRBD1|16|TRBV28
CASSQGSGTVNQPQHF
TGTGCCAGCAGCCAAGGGTCCGGGACAGTCAATCAGCCCCAGCATTTT
>.|TRBJ1-1|TRBD1|14|TRBV19
CASRTGNWNTEAFF
TGTGCCAGTAGGACAGGGAATTGGAACACTGAAGCTTTCTTT
>.|TRBJ1-2|.|13|TRBV2
CATRQDPNYGYTF
TGTGCCACCCGACAGGACCCTAACTATGGCTACACCTTC
>.|TRBJ2-7|.|11|TRBV28
CASSLLYEQYF
TGTGCCAGCAGTTTACTCTACGAGCAGTACTTC
>.|TRBJ1-1|.|11|TRBV28
CASHQGPEAFF
TGTGCCAGCCACCAGGGCCCCGAAGCTTTCTTT
>.|TRBJ2-1|.|15|TRBV19
CASSKYSGAYNEQFF
TGTGCCAGTAGTAAATATTCCGGGGCCTACAATGAGCAGTTCTTC
>.|TRBJ1-1|TRBD1|13|TRBV7-9
CASSLDRLTEAFF
TGTGCCAGCAGTCTGGACAGGTTGACTGAAGCTTTCTTT
>.|TRBJ2-1|TRBD2|16|TRBV29-1
CSVDPRSGTSYNEQFF
TGCAGCGTTGACCCTCGAAGCGGGACCTCCTACAATGAGCAGTTCTTC
>.|TRBJ2-7|TRBD1|15|TRBV5-4
CASSLGAGGIYEQYF
TGTGCCAGCAGCTTGGGAGCAGGGGGCATCTACGAGCAGTACTTC
>once|TRBJ2-1|TRBD2|17|TRBV19
CASSTPTSAGVFYEQFF
TGTGCCAGTAGTACCCCTACTTCAGCGGGAGTTTTTTATGAGCAGTTCTTC
>.|TRBJ1-1|TRBD1|17|TRBV7-9
CASSRGRGGQGNTEAFF
TGTGCCAGCAGCCGCGGTAGGGGGGGACAGGGGAACACTGAAGCTTTCTTT
>.|TRBJ2-5|TRBD2|17|TRBV6-1
CASSARTSGRAVETQYF
TGTGCCAGCAGTGCCCGGACTAGCGGGAGGGCCGTAGAGACCCAGTACTTC